These 13 T cell receptor beta chains were all obtained from the same sample, sequenced in a study of blood T cells in healthy people across ages. Through a sample-barcoded 5' primer and a J-beta primer mix, a second PCR was run for roughly 6 to 11 cycles. Using its own MiXCR run on the 5' RACE reads, TCRdb lists one record per CDR3 protein. The sample consists of approximately 680,000 distinct CDR3 sequences, about 30% of them appearing once. The sequenced material came from blood. These receptor sequences come from a woman of 80 years or more in good health.

As for this clonotype: With a much larger clone just one base away, this may be a read error. The chain uses TRBV20-1 and TRBJ2-1, with 13 positions matching TRBD2. The length of the CDR3 is 14 residues. Germline V lookup: CDR1 DFQATT, CDR2 SNEGSKA (reference sequence). The CDR3 nucleotides are TGCGGTGCTAGAGGACTAGCGGGGGACAATGAGCAGTTCTTC. Amino acids: CGARGLAGDNEQFF.

This sequence joins TRBV7-9 and TRBJ2-2, with 7 bases that match TRBD1. The CDR3 is 15 residues long. V dropped 4 bases and J dropped 1; count of bases not matched to a gene: 3. Germline values: CDR1 SEHNR, CDR2 FQNEAQ (reference sequence). The DNA of the CDR3 is TGTGCCAGCAGCTGGAGGACAGGGAACACCGGGGAGCTGTTTTTT. Translation: CASSWRTGNTGELFF.

Many counts were recorded for this clonotype. The V call is TRBV9, the J call TRBJ1-5, with TRBD1 identical over 7 bases. J gave up 0 bases and V 3 bases, and 3 bases lay outside the gene matches. The CDR3 sequence is 15 residues long. CDR1 is SGDLS and CDR2 is YYNGEE in the germline V gene. CDR3 sequence (DNA): TGTGCCAGCAGCGCACAGGGGAGTAGCAATCAGCCCCAGCATTTT. Translating gives CASSAQGSSNQPQHF.

V is TRBV20-1 and J is TRBJ1-4; D call uncertain. V dropped 6 bases and J dropped 0 bases, with 11 bases sitting between them. From germline, CDR1 is DFQATT and CDR2 SNEGSKA (reference sequence). CDR3 size: 14 residues. The CDR3 region has the DNA TGCAGTGCATTTGACCAACCAACTAATGAAAAACTGTTTTTT. Translating gives CSAFDQPTNEKLFF.

The chain recombines TRBV7-9 with TRBJ1-2; D possibly corresponds to TRBD1 (5 bases). This CDR3 comprises 16 residues. Per the germline V gene, CDR1 is SEHNR and CDR2 is FQNEAQ (reference sequence). Trimming removed 4 bases from V and 4 bases from J, with 19 bases in between. CDR3 sequence (DNA): TGTGCCAGCAGCTCTTCAGGAGGGGAGGTCGCCTATGGCTACACCTTC. Protein product: CASSSSGGEVAYGYTF.

This clonotype was seen at least ten times. This chain links TRBV29-1 with TRBJ2-1; 13 positions agree with TRBD2. CDR3 length equals 15 residues. CDR1 is SQVTM, CDR2 ANQGSEA, per germline. V shed 7 bases, J shed 2 bases, and the junction held 5 bases outside the gene matches. DNA for the CDR3: TGCAGCGATTCGGGACTAGCGGGGCCCTACAATGAGCAGTTCTTC. Translated, it gives CSDSGLAGPYNEQFF.

Concerning this clonotype: The junction and the germline gene differ at one end; a read error may be behind it. The V call is TRBV30, the J call TRBJ1-4, with D possibly being TRBD1 (6 bases). CDR1 GTSNPN and CDR2 SVGIG come from the germline V gene (reference sequence). The CDR3 totals 11 residues. CDR3 amino acids: CAWKGDEKRFF. The CDR3 DNA sequence: TGTGCCTGGAAGGGGGACGAAAAACGGTTTTTT. The full variable domain, rest sourced from reference TRBV30 and TRBJ1-4, is SQTIHQWPATLVQPVGSPLSLECTVEGTSNPNLYWYRQAAGRGLQLLFYSVGIGQISSEVPQNLSASRPQDRQFILSSKKLLLSDSGFYLCAWKGDEKRFFGSGTQLSVL.

The chain recombines TRBV7-2 with TRBJ2-7, with D possibly matching TRBD1 (5 bases). V dropped 0 bases and J dropped 6 bases, with 12 bases sitting between them. CDR1 and CDR2 from the germline V gene are SGHTA and FQGNSA. The CDR3 contains 14 residues. The CDR3 region is CASSLALRATEQYF. DNA for the CDR3: TGTGCCAGCAGCTTAGCGCTCAGGGCCACCGAGCAGTACTTC.

The rearrangement links TRBV5-1 to TRBJ2-1; tentatively, D is TRBD2 (6 bases). V was trimmed by 3 bases and J by 5 bases, leaving 15 bases between them. The germline CDR1 and CDR2 sequences are SGHRS and YFSETQ. The CDR3 runs 15 residues. CDR3 protein: CASSWAGPPNNEQFF. Written as DNA, the CDR3 is TGCGCCAGCAGCTGGGCGGGGCCCCCAAACAATGAGCAGTTCTTC.

In regard to this clonotype: Germline and junction disagree at one end, which may indicate a read error. J is TRBJ2-3 and V is TRBV12-3 or TRBV12-4; D might be TRBD2 (6 bases). The CDR3 extends over 13 amino acids. The CDR3 nucleotides are TGTGCCAGCAGTTGGCGGGAAGCAGATGCGCAGTATTTT. Residues: CASSWREADAQYF.

This clonotype was counted ten times or more. This sequence joins TRBV20-1 and TRBJ2-7, with 7 bases identical to TRBD2. Per germline, CDR1 DFQATT and CDR2 SNEGSKA (reference sequence). The CDR3 spans 14 residues. V lost 6 bases, J lost 3 bases, and 11 bases stayed unmatched. CDR3 in DNA: TGCAGTGCCCCTGGGGAGGGTAGCAACTACGAGCAGTACTTC. Protein product: CSAPGEGSNYEQYF.

This clonotype was observed many times. The chain employs TRBV5-1 and TRBJ1-5; TRBD1 matches at 9 bases. V lost 1 base, J lost 8 bases, and 4 bases stayed unmatched. This CDR3 has 14 residues. Germline values: CDR1 SGHRS, CDR2 YFSETQ. The CDR3 coding sequence is TGCGCCAGCAGCTTGACAGGGGGCGGTGAGCCCCAGCATTTT. Its protein product is CASSLTGGGEPQHF.

The chain couples TRBV5-1 to TRBJ2-1; D ambiguous. The CDR3 consists of 13 residues. Germline CDR1 is SGHRS and CDR2 is YFSETQ. Deletions cut 4 bases from V and 5 bases from J, with 10 bases between. CDR3 sequence: CASSTGPDNEQFF. Written as DNA, the CDR3 is TGCGCCAGCAGCACCGGACCAGACAATGAGCAGTTCTTC. Drawing the rest from reference TRBV5-1 and TRBJ2-1, the complete variable domain is KAGVTQTPRYLIKTRGQQVTLSCSPISGHRSVSWYQQTPGQGLQFLFEYFSETQRNKGNFPGRFSGRQFSNSRSEMNVSTLELGDSALYLCASSTGPDNEQFFGPGTRLTVL.